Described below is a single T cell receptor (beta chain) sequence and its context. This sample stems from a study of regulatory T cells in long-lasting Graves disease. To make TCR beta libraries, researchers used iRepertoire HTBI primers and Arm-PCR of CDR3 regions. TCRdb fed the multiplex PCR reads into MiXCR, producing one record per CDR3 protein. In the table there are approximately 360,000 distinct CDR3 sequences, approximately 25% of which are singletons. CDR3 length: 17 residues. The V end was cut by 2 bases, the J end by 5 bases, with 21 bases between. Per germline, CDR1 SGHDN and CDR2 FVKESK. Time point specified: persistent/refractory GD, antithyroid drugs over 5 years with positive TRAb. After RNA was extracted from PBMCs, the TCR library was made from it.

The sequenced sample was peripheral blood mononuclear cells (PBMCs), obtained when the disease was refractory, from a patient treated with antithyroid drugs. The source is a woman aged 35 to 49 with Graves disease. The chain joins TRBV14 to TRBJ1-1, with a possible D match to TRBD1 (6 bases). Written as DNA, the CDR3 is TGTGCCAGCAGCCAAACGACCGGGACAAAGCCGTTGACTGAAGCTTTCTTT. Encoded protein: CASSQTTGTKPLTEAFF.